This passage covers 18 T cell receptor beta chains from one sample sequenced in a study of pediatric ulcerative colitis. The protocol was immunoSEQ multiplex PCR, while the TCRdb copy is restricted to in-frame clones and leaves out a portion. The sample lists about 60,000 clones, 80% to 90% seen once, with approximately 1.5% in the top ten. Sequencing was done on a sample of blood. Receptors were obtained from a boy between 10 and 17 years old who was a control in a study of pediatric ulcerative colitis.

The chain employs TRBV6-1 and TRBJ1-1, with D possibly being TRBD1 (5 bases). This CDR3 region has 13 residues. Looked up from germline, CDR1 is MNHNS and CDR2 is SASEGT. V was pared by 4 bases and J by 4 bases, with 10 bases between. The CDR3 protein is CASSVAGGTEAFF. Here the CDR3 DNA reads TGTGCCAGCAGTGTAGCCGGGGGCACTGAAGCTTTCTTT.

Here the CDR3 DNA reads TGCGCCAGCAGCGTGGGACGCCGCACAGATACGCAGTATTTT. This codes for CASSVGRRTDTQYF. This chain links TRBV5-1 with TRBJ2-3, with D perhaps TRBD1 or TRBD2 (5 bases each). The length of the CDR3 is 14 residues. Germline V lookup: CDR1 SGHRS, CDR2 YFSETQ. Trimming pared 4 bases from V and 1 base from J, leaving 10 bases between.

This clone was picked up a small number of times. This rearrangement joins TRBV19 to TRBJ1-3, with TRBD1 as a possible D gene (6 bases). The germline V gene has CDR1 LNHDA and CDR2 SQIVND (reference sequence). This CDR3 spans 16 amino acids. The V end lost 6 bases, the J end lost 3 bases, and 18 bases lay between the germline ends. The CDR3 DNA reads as TGTGCCAGTAGCCAACCTCAGGGGTCCATTGGAAACACCATATATTTT. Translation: CASSQPQGSIGNTIYF. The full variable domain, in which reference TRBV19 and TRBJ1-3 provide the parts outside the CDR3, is DGGITQSPKYLFRKEGQNVTLSCEQNLNHDAMYWYRQDPGQGLRLIYYSQIVNDFQKGDIAEGYSVSREKKESFPLTVTSAQKNPTAFYLCASSQPQGSIGNTIYFGEGSWLTVV.

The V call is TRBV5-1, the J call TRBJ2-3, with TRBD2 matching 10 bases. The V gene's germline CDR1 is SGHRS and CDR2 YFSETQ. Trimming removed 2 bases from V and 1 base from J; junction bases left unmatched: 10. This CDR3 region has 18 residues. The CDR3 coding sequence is TGCGCCAGCAGCTTAAGCGGACTAGCGGTGGTGGGCACAGATACGCAGTATTTT. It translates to CASSLSGLAVVGTDTQYF.

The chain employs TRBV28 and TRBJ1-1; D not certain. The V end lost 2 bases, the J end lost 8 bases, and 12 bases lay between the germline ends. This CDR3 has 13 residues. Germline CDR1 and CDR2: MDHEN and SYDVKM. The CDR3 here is CASSLSRSSEAFF. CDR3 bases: TGTGCCAGCAGTTTAAGCAGGTCTTCCGAAGCTTTCTTT. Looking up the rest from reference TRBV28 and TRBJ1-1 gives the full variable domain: DVKVTQSSRYLVKRTGEKVFLECVQDMDHENMFWYRQDPGLGLRLIYFSYDVKMKEKGDIPEGYSVSREKKERFSLILESASTNQTSMYLCASSLSRSSEAFFGQGTRLTVV.

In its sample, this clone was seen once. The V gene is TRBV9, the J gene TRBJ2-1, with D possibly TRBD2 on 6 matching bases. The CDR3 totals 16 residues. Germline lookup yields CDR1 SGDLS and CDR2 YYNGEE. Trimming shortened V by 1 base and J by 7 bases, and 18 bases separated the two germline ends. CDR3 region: CASSVPPLTGVNEQFF. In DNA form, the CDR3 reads TGTGCCAGCAGCGTACCCCCACTGACGGGGGTAAATGAGCAGTTCTTC.

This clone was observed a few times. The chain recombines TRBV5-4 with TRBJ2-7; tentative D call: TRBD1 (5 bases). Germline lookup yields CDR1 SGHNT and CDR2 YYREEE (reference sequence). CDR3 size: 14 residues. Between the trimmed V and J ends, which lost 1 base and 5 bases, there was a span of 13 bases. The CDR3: CASSLSQGPNEQYF. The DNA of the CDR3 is TGTGCCAGCAGCTTGAGTCAGGGCCCCAACGAGCAGTACTTC.

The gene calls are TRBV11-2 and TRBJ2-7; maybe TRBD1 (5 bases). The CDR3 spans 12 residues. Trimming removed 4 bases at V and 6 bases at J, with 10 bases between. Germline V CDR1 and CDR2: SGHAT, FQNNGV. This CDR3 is CASSSNQGEQYF. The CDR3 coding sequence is TGTGCCAGCAGCTCAAACCAGGGCGAGCAGTACTTC.

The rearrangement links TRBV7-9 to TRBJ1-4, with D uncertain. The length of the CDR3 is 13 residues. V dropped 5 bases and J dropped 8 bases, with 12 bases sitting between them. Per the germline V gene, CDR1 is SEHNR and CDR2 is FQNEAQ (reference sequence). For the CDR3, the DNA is TGTGCCAGCAGCAACTTCGGCAGGGAAAAACTGTTTTTT. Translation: CASSNFGREKLFF.

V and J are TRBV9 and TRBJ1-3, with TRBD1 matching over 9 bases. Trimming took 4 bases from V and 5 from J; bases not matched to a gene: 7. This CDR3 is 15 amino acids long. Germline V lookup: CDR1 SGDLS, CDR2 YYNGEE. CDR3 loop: CASSSRDRDRNTIYF. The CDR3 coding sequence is TGTGCCAGCAGCTCCCGGGACAGGGACAGAAACACCATATATTTT.

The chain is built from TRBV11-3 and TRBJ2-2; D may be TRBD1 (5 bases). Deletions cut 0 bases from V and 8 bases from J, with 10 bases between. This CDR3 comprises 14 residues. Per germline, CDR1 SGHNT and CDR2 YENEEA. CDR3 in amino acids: CASSLEGVRGELFF. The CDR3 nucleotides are TGTGCCAGCAGCTTAGAAGGGGTTAGAGGGGAGCTGTTTTTT. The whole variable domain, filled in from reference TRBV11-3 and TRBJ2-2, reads EAGVVQSPRYKIIEKKQPVAFWCNPISGHNTLYWYLQNLGQGPELLIRYENEEAVDDSQLPKDRFSAERLKGVDSTLKIQPAELGDSAVYLCASSLEGVRGELFFGEGSRLTVL.

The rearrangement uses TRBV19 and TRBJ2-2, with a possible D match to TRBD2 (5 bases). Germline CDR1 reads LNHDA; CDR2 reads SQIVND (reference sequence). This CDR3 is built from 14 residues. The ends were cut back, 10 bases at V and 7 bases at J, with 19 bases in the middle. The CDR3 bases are TGTGCCACCCGTCGCGCGGACGGGGACGGGGAGCTGTTTTTT. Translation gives CATRRADGDGELFF.

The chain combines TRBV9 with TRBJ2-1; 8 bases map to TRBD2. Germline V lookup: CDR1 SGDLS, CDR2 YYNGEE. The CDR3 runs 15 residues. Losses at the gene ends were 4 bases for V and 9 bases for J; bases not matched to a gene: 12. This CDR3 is CASSSLSGRRSEQFF. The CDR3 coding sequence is TGTGCCAGCAGCTCACTAAGCGGGAGACGAAGTGAGCAGTTCTTC.

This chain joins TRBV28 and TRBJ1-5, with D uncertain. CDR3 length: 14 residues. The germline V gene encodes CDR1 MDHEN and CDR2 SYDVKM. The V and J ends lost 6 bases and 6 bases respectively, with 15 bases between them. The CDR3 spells CASREGSEAQPQHF. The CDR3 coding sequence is TGTGCCAGCAGAGAAGGGTCCGAAGCTCAGCCCCAGCATTTT.

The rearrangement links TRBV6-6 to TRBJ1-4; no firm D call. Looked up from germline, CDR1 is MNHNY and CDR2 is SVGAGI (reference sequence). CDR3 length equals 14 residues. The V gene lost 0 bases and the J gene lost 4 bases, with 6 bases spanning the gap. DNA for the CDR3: TGTGCCAGCAGTTACTCGTCCTTTAATGAAAAACTGTTTTTT. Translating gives CASSYSSFNEKLFF.

The CDR3 spells CASSYSRRGDTQYF. The CDR3 nucleotides read TGTGCCAGCAGTTACTCAAGGAGGGGAGATACGCAGTATTTT. This chain links TRBV6-5 with TRBJ2-3, with a possible D match to TRBD2 (6 bases). V lost 0 bases, J lost 5 bases, and 9 bases lay in between. This CDR3 has 14 amino acids. CDR1 is MNHEY and CDR2 is SVGAGI in the germline V gene.

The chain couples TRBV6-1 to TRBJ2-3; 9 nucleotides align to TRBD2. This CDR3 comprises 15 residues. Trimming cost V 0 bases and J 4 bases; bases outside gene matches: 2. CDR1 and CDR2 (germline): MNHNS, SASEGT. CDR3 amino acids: CASSEASGGSDTQYF. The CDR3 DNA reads TGTGCCAGCAGTGAAGCAAGCGGGGGGTCAGATACGCAGTATTTT.

CDR3 loop: CASSLGRTTDTQYF. CDR3 nucleotides: TGTGCCAGCAGCTTAGGACGAACCACAGATACGCAGTATTTT. The rearrangement uses TRBV7-2 and TRBJ2-3; D call uncertain. This CDR3 comprises 14 residues. Trimming removed 1 base from V and 2 bases from J, with 7 bases in between. The germline V gene has CDR1 SGHTA and CDR2 FQGNSA.